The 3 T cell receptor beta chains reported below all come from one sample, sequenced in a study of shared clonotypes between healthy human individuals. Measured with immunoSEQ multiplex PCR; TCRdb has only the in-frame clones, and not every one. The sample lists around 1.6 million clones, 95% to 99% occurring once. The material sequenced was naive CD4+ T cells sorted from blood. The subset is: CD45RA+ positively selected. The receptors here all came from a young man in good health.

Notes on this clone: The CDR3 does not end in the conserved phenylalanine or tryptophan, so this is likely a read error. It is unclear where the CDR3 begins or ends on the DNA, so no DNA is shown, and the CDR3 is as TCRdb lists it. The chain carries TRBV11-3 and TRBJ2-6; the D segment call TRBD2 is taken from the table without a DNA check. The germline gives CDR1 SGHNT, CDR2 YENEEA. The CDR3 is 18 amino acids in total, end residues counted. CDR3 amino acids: CASSLNLSPRDRRSGDLV.

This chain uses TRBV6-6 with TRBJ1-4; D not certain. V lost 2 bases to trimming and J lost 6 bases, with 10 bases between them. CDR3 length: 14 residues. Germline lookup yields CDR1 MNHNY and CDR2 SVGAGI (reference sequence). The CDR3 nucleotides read TGTGCCAGCAGTTACGGGATGAACCATGAAAAACTGTTTTTT. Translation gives CASSYGMNHEKLFF.

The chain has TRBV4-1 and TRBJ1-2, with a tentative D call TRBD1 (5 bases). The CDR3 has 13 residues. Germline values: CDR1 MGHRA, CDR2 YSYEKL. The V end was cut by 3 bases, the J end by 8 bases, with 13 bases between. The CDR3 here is CASSQPGLSGYTF. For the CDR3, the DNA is TGCGCCAGCAGCCAGCCGGGACTCTCGGGCTACACCTTC.